This TCR beta chain emerged from a study of OX40 agonist ivuxolimab in advanced cancers. General study results and limits: Partly responding patients at 0.1-3.0 mg/kg showed some of the smallest clonal expansion.

Blood samples were obtained at baseline, cycle 4 day 1, and cycle 7 day 1. TCRdb keeps only in-frame clones here, not all; method: immunoSEQ multiplex PCR. The sample consists of approximately 82,000 clones, about 87% of them appearing once. Worth noting for this clone: Its antigen is undetermined.

Germline CDR1 reads SGHRS; CDR2 reads YFSETQ. This CDR3 comprises 13 residues. Trimming removed 5 bases at V and 0 bases at J, with 9 bases between. V is TRBV5-1 and J is TRBJ2-7; D unresolved. Sequenced here: CD4+ or CD8+ T cells sorted from blood, sampled in a trial of the OX40 agonist ivuxolimab. This TCR was sampled from an adult with an advanced solid tumor such as melanoma, head and neck, liver or kidney cancer. CDR3 in amino acids: CASSHPNSYEQYF. The CDR3 DNA sequence: TGCGCCAGCAGTCACCCAAACTCCTACGAGCAGTACTTC.